The following is a T cell receptor beta chain sequence with its context. The data stem from a study of blood T cell repertoires in COVID-19. CDR1 and CDR2 (germline): LGHNA, YSLEER. This CDR3 comprises 16 residues. V gave up 0 bases and J gave up 3 bases; unmatched junction bases: 4. Profiling relied on immunoSEQ multiplex PCR, and the TCRdb table lists in-frame clones only, not all of them. The profile covers under 85,000 clones, with 65% to 85% appearing a single time and just under 6% taken by the ten largest. The chain combines TRBV4-3 with TRBJ2-2; 7 bases match TRBD1. This clonotype was obtained from a man aged 55 to 70 with active or convalescent COVID-19. What was sequenced was peripheral blood. In DNA form, the CDR3 reads TGCGCCAGCAGCCAAGACAGGGGGTTCTACACCGGGGAGCTGTTTTTT. Residues: CASSQDRGFYTGELFF.